This TCR beta chain appears in the sequencing data of a study of control samples from healthy donors and cancer patients. Sequencing was performed with immunoSEQ multiplex PCR; in TCRdb, only in-frame clones are kept and a portion is missing. The sample consists of 71,000 or so clones, roughly 90% of them appearing once. This CDR3 region has 12 residues. V was clipped by 0 bases and J by 12 bases, with 9 bases between them. The germline V gene has CDR1 LGHDT and CDR2 YNNKEL (reference sequence). The sample taken for sequencing was PBMCs. J is TRBJ1-5 and V is TRBV3-1 (or the pseudogene TRBV3-2), with D tentatively TRBD1 (6 bases). The TCR comes from a man aged 55 to 70 with lung cancer. The chain's CDR3 is CASSQDQGIQHF. The CDR3 region has the DNA TGTGCCAGCAGCCAAGATCAGGGGATCCAGCATTTT.